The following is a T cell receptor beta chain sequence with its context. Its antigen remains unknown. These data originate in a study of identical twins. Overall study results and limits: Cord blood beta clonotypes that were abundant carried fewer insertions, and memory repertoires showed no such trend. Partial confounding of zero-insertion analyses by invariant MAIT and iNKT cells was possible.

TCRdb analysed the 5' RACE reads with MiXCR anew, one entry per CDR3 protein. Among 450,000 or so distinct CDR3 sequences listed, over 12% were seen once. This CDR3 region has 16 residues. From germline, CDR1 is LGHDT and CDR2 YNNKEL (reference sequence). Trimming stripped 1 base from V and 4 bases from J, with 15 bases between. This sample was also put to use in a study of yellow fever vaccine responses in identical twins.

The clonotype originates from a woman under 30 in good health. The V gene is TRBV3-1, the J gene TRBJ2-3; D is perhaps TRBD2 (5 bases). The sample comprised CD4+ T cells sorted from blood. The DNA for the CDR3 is TGTGCCAGCAGCCAAGGACACAAGCGGACGGCAGATACGCAGTATTTT. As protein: CASSQGHKRTADTQYF.